This TCR beta chain originates from a study of control samples from healthy donors and cancer patients. Assay used: immunoSEQ multiplex PCR; TCRdb lists only in-frame clones, some missing. The sample lists approximately 40,000 clones; 80% to 95% were seen once. Germline-derived CDR1 and CDR2 are SGDLS and YYNGEE. Trimming removed 3 bases at V and 0 bases at J, with 19 bases between. CDR3 length equals 18 residues. The origin of this receptor is a woman between 50 and 59 years old in good health. The specimen was blood. The chain employs TRBV9 and TRBJ2-1, with D maybe TRBD1 (6 bases). In nucleotides, the CDR3 is TGTGCCAGCAGCGCGGAATCCAGGGGTACTTTCTCCTACAATGAGCAGTTCTTC. It translates to CASSAESRGTFSYNEQFF.